This entry describes one TCR beta chain. Antigen specificity is unknown. These data originate in a study of cytomegalovirus exposure and HLA in healthy donors. Germline values: CDR1 MDHEN, CDR2 SYDVKM. The CDR3 is 18 amino acids. Study-level results: DRB1 showed the most TCR associations and HLA-C the fewest in a later analysis, as rates varied by HLA locus. Most subjects had HLA-A and HLA-B alleles reportedly predicted accurately by TCR beta sequences.

PCR was performed using 60 Vbeta and 13 Jbeta primers. The table came from immunoSEQ multiplex PCR; TCRdb's copy has only in-frame clones and leaves some out. The sample has fewer than 45,000 clones, over 90% seen once. The receptor comes from a woman under 30 in good health and CMV-seronegative. V gene TRBV28 combines with J gene TRBJ2-5; 9 nucleotides align to TRBD2. The better agreement between TRBJ2-7 and the DNA end casts doubt on the J call. The specimen sequenced was PBMCs. The CDR3, as DNA: TGTGCCAGCAGTCGCCCCGCCGGGTTGAGCGGGAGGACCTACGAGCAGTACTTC. Translation: CASSRPAGLSGRTYEQYF.